This record concerns one T cell receptor (beta chain) sequence. Its cognate antigen is unknown. The sample comes from a study of cytotoxic CD8 clonotypes in ibrutinib-treated CLL. Background on the study: Patients attained about 24 partial and 2 complete responses; at median 68 months, about 15 remained remitted while approximately twelve progressed. Broader study findings: On treatment, the uncommon public clonotypes contracted or remained stable.

Approximately 1.8 micrograms of genomic DNA came from cryopreserved PBMCs for TCR beta libraries. The CDR3 extends over 15 amino acids. With 4 bases removed from V and 5 bases from J, the gap between germline ends came to 18 bases. Germline-derived CDR1 and CDR2 are MNHEY and SVGAGI. Only in-frame clones appear in the TCRdb table, and some are missing; sequencing was by immunoSEQ multiplex PCR. The table shows about 160,000 clones, with 81% occurring only once. This specimen consisted of PBMCs, obtained after 12 months of ibrutinib treatment. The TCR was taken from a human donor with chronic lymphocytic leukemia. This chain uses TRBV6-5 with TRBJ2-7, with D possibly being TRBD2 (6 bases). DNA of the CDR3: TGTGCCAGCAGTTCTCACCTTCGGGGGTCCGACGAGCAGTACTTC. This translates into CASSSHLRGSDEQYF.